The entry that follows covers one TCR beta chain sequence. This sample is drawn from a study of cytomegalovirus exposure and HLA in healthy donors. The PCR was carried out with 60 Vbeta primers and 13 Jbeta primers. Only in-frame clones appear in the TCRdb table, and some are missing; sequencing was by immunoSEQ multiplex PCR. The table shows hundreds of thousands of clones, with roughly 88% occurring only once. Trimming took 5 bases from V and 0 from J; bases not matched to a gene: 2. In germline, CDR1 is SGHNT, CDR2 YYREEE (reference sequence). This CDR3 has 13 residues. The sample comprised PBMCs. The genes are TRBV5-4 and TRBJ2-7; 7 bases are shared with TRBD1. This sequence originates from a boy younger than 10 in good health and CMV-seronegative. CDR3 sequence reads: CASRRDSSYEQYF. CDR3 bases: TGTGCCAGCAGACGGGACAGCTCCTACGAGCAGTACTTC.